The 5 T cell receptor beta chains below were found in one sample sequenced in a study of CD8 T cells in Susac syndrome. It was with random hexamers that about 0.45 to 1 ug RNA was reverse transcribed. TCRdb recomputed calls from the immunoSEQ multiplex PCR reads with MiXCR, one row per CDR3 protein. The table has around 270,000 distinct CDR3 sequences, almost 85% seen once. Input material: CD8+ T cells from PBMCs. These receptors were collected from a human donor with multiple sclerosis.

The J gene is TRBJ1-1, the V gene TRBV19; tentative D call: TRBD1 (5 bases). The germline V gene encodes CDR1 LNHDA and CDR2 SQIVND (reference sequence). This CDR3 contains 15 residues. V was trimmed by 2 bases and J by 3 bases, leaving 13 bases between them. Here the CDR3 reads CASSIMRGAHTEAFF. As DNA, the CDR3 is TGTGCCAGTAGTATAATGAGGGGCGCGCACACTGAAGCTTTCTTT.

This clonotype was seen once. This rearrangement joins TRBV27 to TRBJ2-5; D ambiguous. CDR1 and CDR2 from the germline V gene are MNHEY and SMNVEV (reference sequence). This CDR3 has 15 amino acids. V gave up 5 bases and J gave up 2 bases, with 15 bases separating them. As DNA, the CDR3 is TGTGCCAGCAGTACAGCCTCGACCGGACAAGAGACCCAGTACTTC. It encodes CASSTASTGQETQYF.

V gene TRBV4-1 combines with J gene TRBJ2-2; TRBD2 agrees at 14 bases. After removal of 1 base from V and 4 bases from J, the junction contained 8 bases not matched to a gene. There are 19 residues in the CDR3. The germline gives CDR1 MGHRA, CDR2 YSYEKL. CDR3 residues: CASSQAPGLAGDTTGELFF. CDR3 sequence (DNA): TGCGCCAGCAGCCAAGCTCCGGGACTAGCGGGGGACACCACCGGGGAGCTGTTTTTT.

The V call is TRBV6-4, the J call TRBJ2-3, with 10 nucleotides matching TRBD1. This CDR3 region has 12 residues. Germline V gives CDR1 MRHNA, CDR2 SNTAGT. Losses at the gene ends were 6 bases for V and 9 bases for J; bases not matched to a gene: 3. The CDR3 coding sequence is TGTGCCAGCAGCCCGGACAGGGGGACGCAGTATTTT. Protein: CASSPDRGTQYF.

This rearrangement joins TRBV6-1 to TRBJ2-7, with D unresolved. The ends were cut back, 6 bases at V and 1 base at J, with 13 bases in the middle. Germline CDR1 MNHNS, CDR2 SASEGT. CDR3 length equals 14 residues. CDR3 in amino acids: CASSAVGLSYEQYF. The DNA of the CDR3 is TGTGCCAGCAGCGCGGTTGGGCTATCCTACGAGCAGTACTTC.